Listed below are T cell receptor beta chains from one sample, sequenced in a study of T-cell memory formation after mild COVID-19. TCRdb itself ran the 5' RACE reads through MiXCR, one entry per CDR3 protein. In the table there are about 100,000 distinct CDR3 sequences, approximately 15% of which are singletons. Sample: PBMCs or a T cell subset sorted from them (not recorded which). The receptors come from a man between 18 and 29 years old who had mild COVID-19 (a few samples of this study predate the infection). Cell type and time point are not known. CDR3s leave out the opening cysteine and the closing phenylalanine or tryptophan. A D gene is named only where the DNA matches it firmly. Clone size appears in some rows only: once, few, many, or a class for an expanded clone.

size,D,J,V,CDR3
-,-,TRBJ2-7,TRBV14,ASRQTGPYEQY
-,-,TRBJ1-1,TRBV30,AWSRTGMTEAF
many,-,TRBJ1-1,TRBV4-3,ASSQYPSHRPNTEAF
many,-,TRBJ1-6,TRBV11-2,ASSPPGRSSYNSPLH
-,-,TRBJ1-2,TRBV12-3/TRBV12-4,ASSLEGRVYGYT
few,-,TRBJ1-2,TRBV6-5,ASSSLRDVCGYT
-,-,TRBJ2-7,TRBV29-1,SVGDATYEQY
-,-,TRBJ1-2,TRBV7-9,ASSATVLYGYT
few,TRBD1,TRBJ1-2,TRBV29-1,SVSPTGAYGYT
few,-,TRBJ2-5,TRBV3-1,ASSPPEGYGGTQY
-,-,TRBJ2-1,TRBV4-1,ASSQDRASRWDEQF
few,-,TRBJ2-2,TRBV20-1,SVLARGNTGELF
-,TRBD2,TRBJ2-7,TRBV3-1,ASSQAGGGEQY
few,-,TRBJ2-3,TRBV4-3,ASSQAGMLTQY
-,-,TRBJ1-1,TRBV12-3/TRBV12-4,ASSLAWASRMNTEAF
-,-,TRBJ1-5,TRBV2,ASSEVHGDSGNQPQH
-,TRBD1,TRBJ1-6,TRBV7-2,ASSLQGTGFYPLH
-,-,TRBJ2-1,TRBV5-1,ASSGESVNEQF
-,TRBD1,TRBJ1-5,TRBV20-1,SARGTGAHTGNQPQH
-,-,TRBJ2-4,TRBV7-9,ASSGVAKNIQY
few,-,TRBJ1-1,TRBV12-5,ASAPTPGTEAF
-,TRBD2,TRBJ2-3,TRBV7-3,ASSPSGGAGDTQY
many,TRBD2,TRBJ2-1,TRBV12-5,ASGRGSMNEQF